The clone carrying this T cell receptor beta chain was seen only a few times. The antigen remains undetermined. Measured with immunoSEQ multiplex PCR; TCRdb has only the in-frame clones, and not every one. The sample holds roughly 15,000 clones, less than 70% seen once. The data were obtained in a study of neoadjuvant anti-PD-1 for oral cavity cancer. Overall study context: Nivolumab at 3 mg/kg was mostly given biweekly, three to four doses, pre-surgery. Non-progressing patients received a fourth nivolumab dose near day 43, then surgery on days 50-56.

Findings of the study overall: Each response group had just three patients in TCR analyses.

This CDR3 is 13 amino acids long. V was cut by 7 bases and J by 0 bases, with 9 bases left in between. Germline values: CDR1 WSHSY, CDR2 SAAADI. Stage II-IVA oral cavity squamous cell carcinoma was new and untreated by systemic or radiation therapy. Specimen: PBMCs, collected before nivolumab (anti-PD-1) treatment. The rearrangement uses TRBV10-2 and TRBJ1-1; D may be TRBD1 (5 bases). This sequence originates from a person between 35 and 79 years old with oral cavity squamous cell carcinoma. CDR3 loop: CASIRGLNTEAFF. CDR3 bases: TGCGCCAGCATCCGGGGCTTGAACACTGAAGCTTTCTTT.